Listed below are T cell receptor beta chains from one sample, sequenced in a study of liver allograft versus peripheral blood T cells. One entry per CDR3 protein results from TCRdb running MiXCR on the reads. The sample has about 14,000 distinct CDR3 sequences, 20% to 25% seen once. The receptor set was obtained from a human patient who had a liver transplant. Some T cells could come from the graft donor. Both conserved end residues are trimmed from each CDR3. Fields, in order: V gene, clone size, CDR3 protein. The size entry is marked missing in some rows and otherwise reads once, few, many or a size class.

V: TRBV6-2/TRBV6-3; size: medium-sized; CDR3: ASSSFDYGYT
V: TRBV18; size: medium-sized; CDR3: ASSPMDNSGNTIY
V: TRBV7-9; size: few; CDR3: ASSSSSDGYT
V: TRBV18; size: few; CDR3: ASSARANNEQF
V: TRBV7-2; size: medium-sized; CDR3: ASSLAGTGFNGYT
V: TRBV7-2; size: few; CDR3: ASSTQGLRNNEQF
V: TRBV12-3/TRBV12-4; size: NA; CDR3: ASSRPPGKTEAF
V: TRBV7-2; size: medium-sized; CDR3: ASSPYDGGAF
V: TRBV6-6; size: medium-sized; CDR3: ASGVGHLNTEAF
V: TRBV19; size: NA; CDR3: ASSPILGTEAF
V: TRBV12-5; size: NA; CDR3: ASGSTWGTDTQY
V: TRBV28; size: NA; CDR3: ASTLGRDTEAF
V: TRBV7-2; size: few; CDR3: ASRTQGKRPYGELF
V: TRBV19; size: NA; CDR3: ASSTLGQSKTQY
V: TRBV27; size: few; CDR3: ASSFGGQAITKEQY
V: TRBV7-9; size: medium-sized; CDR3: ASSLREGSNGYT
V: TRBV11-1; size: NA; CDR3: ASSPDSVADTQY
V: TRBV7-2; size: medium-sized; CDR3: ASSIPGGITEAF
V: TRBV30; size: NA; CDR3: AWSWGAGGSWGYT
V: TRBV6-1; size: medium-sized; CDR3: ASRRDPWATNEKLF
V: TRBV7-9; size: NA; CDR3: ASSLAGTYEAF
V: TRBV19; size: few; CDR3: ASSLERGSNTGELF
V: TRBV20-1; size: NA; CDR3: SASGGAGFNGYT
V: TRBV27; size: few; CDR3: ASSLAGQGSYEQY
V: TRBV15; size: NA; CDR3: ATSRDTGRETQY
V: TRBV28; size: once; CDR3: ASSFLFGNQAQH
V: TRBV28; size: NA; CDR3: ASRLDRWAHGYT
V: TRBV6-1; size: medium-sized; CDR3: ASGTSGANVLT
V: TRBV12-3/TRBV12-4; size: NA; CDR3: ASSLGTNQPQH
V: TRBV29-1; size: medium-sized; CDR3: SVGTVGLSGANVLT
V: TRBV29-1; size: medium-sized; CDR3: SVEQGVQSYGYT
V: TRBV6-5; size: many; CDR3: ASRMGRIIYNEQF
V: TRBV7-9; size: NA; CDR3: ASSFQGTITEAF
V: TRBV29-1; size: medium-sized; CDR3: SGLRGQTNTEAF
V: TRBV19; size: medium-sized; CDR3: ASRDAQGENSPLH
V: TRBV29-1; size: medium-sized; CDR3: SARTGGIEAQH
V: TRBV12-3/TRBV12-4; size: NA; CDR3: ASAGDTGELF
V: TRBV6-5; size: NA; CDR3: ASSYSNQKGNTIY
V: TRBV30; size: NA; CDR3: AWMKGSTEAF
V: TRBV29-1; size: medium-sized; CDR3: SVGTNTGNTIY